A single sample is the source of the 32 T cell receptor beta chains below, sequenced in a study of OX40 agonist ivuxolimab in advanced cancers. Some clones are missing from TCRdb's copy, which holds only in-frame ones; the method was immunoSEQ multiplex PCR. This table has about 36,000 clones, over 65% appearing once. The material sequenced was CD4+ or CD8+ T cells sorted from blood, taken in a trial of the OX40 agonist ivuxolimab. All receptors come from an adult with an advanced solid tumor such as melanoma, head and neck, liver or kidney cancer.

This chain connects TRBV6-1 to TRBJ2-1; 9 positions agree with TRBD1. Trimming at V came to 1 base and at J to 8 bases, leaving 6 bases not matched to a gene. CDR1 and CDR2 from the germline V gene are MNHNS and SASEGT. The CDR3 consists of 15 residues. The CDR3 loop is CASSEDGTGLYEQFF. CDR3 coding DNA: TGTGCCAGCAGTGAAGATGGGACAGGGTTATATGAGCAGTTCTTC.

This clone has ten or more counts. The chain carries TRBV27 and TRBJ2-7; D perhaps matches TRBD2 (6 bases). The germline CDR1 and CDR2 sequences are MNHEY and SMNVEV (reference sequence). V was trimmed by 8 bases and J by 9 bases, leaving 23 bases between them. CDR3 length: 14 amino acids. CDR3 bases: TGTGCCAGCGGGGAAAAGGGCGGGACCGTGGTGCAGTACTTC. This translates into CASGEKGGTVVQYF.

This clone was recorded only once. The V and J genes are TRBV5-6 and TRBJ2-1; TRBD2 might be the D (5 bases). Trimming took 0 bases from V and 4 from J, leaving 8 bases between them. The CDR3 has 14 amino acids. Per the germline V gene, CDR1 is SGHDT and CDR2 is YYEEEE. This CDR3 reads CASSLVREYNEQFF. The CDR3 DNA reads TGTGCCAGCAGCTTGGTTAGGGAGTACAATGAGCAGTTCTTC.

This clone has only one observation. The rearrangement uses TRBV29-1 and TRBJ2-6; 7 nucleotides line up with TRBD1. This CDR3 spans 17 amino acids. After removal of 2 bases from V and 0 bases from J, the junction contained 7 bases not matched to a gene. Germline V gives CDR1 SQVTM, CDR2 ANQGSEA. In DNA form, the CDR3 reads TGCAGCGTTGAACTTTGGGACAGTAACTCTGGGGCCAACGTCCTGACTTTC. The encoded protein is CSVELWDSNSGANVLTF. Complete variable domain (other parts from reference TRBV29-1 and TRBJ2-6): SAVISQKPSRDICQRGTSLTIQCQVDSQVTMMFWYRQQPGQSLTLIATANQGSEATYESGFVIDKFPISRPNLTFSTLTVSNMSPEDSSIYLCSVELWDSNSGANVLTFGAGSRLTVL.

The V call is TRBV5-6, the J call TRBJ1-1; TRBD1 is a possible D gene (5 bases). This CDR3 spans 14 amino acids. The germline gives CDR1 SGHDT, CDR2 YYEEEE. Trimming shortened V by 2 bases and J by 0 bases, and 8 bases separated the two germline ends. The CDR3 DNA follows: TGTGCCAGCAGCTTTTGGGGGTTGAACACTGAAGCTTTCTTT. Protein sequence: CASSFWGLNTEAFF.

The chain has TRBV5-5 and TRBJ2-1; a possible D gene is TRBD2 (5 bases). V lost 0 bases and J 9 bases, leaving 13 bases between the germline ends. CDR3 size: 14 residues. The V gene's germline CDR1 is SGHKS and CDR2 YYEKEE (reference sequence). CDR3 loop: CASSLGWGAPEQFF. CDR3 in DNA: TGTGCCAGCAGCTTGGGGTGGGGAGCGCCTGAGCAGTTCTTC.

This clone was seen once. J is TRBJ2-7 and V is TRBV29-1; 7 bases agree with TRBD1. CDR3 size: 15 residues. Germline CDR1 SQVTM, CDR2 ANQGSEA. The ends lost 3 bases at V and 4 bases at J; junction bases unmatched: 12. CDR3 sequence (DNA): TGCAGCGTTGAGGGTTTTGGGGACAGTTTTTACGAGCAGTACTTC. Residues: CSVEGFGDSFYEQYF.

The J gene is TRBJ2-6, the V gene TRBV11-2, with TRBD1 as a possible D gene (6 bases). With 5 bases removed from V and 2 bases from J, the gap between germline ends came to 7 bases. The germline CDR1 and CDR2 sequences are SGHAT and FQNNGV. This CDR3 is 14 amino acids long. The CDR3 DNA follows: TGTGCCAGCAGCCCAGGGGCTGGGGCCAACGTCCTGACTTTC. Its protein is CASSPGAGANVLTF.

The chain is built from TRBV4-2 and TRBJ2-7; D might be TRBD1 or TRBD2, each matching 5 bases. The germline CDR1 and CDR2 sequences are LGHNA and YNFKEQ. The CDR3 spans 13 residues. V shed 3 bases and J shed 1 base, with 7 bases lying between them. The CDR3 region has the DNA TGTGCCAGCAGCCATGGGGGTTCCTACGAGCAGTACTTC. This gives the protein CASSHGGSYEQYF.

This chain connects TRBV7-9 to TRBJ1-6; 7 positions match TRBD1. V was pared by 5 bases and J by 7 bases, with 5 bases of the junction left unmatched. The length of the CDR3 is 14 residues. The V gene's germline CDR1 is SEHNR and CDR2 FQNEAQ (reference sequence). The chain's CDR3 is CASSRDSLNSPLHF. DNA of the CDR3: TGTGCCAGCAGCCGGGACAGCCTAAATTCACCCCTCCACTTT.

This sequence joins TRBV27 and TRBJ2-2, with TRBD1 matching over 7 bases. Germline V gene sequence: CDR1 MNHEY, CDR2 SMNVEV (reference sequence). The CDR3 runs 14 residues. With 8 bases clipped from V and 2 bases from J, the junction kept 5 bases outside the gene matches. The CDR3 spells CASHWTGNTGELFF. The CDR3 region has the DNA TGTGCCAGCCACTGGACAGGCAACACCGGGGAGCTGTTTTTT.

This clone has just one count. The gene calls are TRBV5-8 and TRBJ1-5; TRBD1 might be the D (5 bases). With 0 bases removed from V and 0 bases from J, the gap between germline ends came to 7 bases. Germline V lookup: CDR1 SGHTS, CDR2 YDEGEE. The CDR3 consists of 15 residues. CDR3 nucleotides: TGTGCCAGCAGCTTGGGGACAAATAGCAATCAGCCCCAGCATTTT. Translating gives CASSLGTNSNQPQHF.

A few counts support this clone. The rearrangement links TRBV4-1 to TRBJ2-6; perhaps TRBD1 as D (6 bases). Trimming removed 0 bases from V and 0 bases from J, with 12 bases in between. CDR1 is MGHRA, CDR2 YSYEKL, per germline. CDR3 length: 18 amino acids. CDR3 sequence (DNA): TGCGCCAGCAGCCAAGACAGGGGTTTGAGCTCTGGGGCCAACGTCCTGACTTTC. Its protein is CASSQDRGLSSGANVLTF.

V gene TRBV2 combines with J gene TRBJ2-3; TRBD1 matches at 7 bases. This CDR3 contains 18 residues. V lost 5 bases and J lost 3; bases outside the gene matches: 17. Germline-derived CDR1 and CDR2 are SNHLY and FYNNEI. CDR3 nucleotide sequence: TGTGCCAGCAGTCTAACAGGGGAGAGGGTTAGTGCGACAGATACGCAGTATTTT. Translated: CASSLTGERVSATDTQYF.

The chain carries TRBV2 and TRBJ1-2, with D maybe TRBD1 (6 bases). The germline CDR1 and CDR2 sequences are SNHLY and FYNNEI. Between the trimmed V and J ends, which lost 8 bases and 11 bases, there was a span of 12 bases. The CDR3 runs 10 residues. For the CDR3, the DNA is TGTGCCAGCCCAAGGGGGGAGTACACCTTC. Its protein product is CASPRGEYTF.

With regard to this clone: A much larger clonotype is one base distant, so this may be a read error. The genes are TRBV6-5 and TRBJ2-2; D may match TRBD1 or TRBD2 (5 bases each). The germline gives CDR1 MNHEY, CDR2 SVGAGI. The CDR3 has 13 residues. The CDR3 sequence is CASSYGGTEELFF. The DNA for the CDR3 is TGTGCCAGCAGTTACGGGGGTACCGAGGAGCTGTTTTTT.

V and J are TRBV28 and TRBJ2-5; the match to TRBD2 covers 7 bases. This CDR3 has 21 amino acids. J lost 0 bases, V lost 4 bases, and 23 bases had no gene match. Per the germline V gene, CDR1 is MDHEN and CDR2 is SYDVKM. The CDR3 region is CASSSQADWHAGVGYQETQYF. The CDR3 coding sequence is TGTGCCAGCAGTTCCCAGGCGGACTGGCATGCGGGGGTCGGGTACCAAGAGACCCAGTACTTC.

This chain uses TRBV27 with TRBJ1-2, with unresolved D. Germline V gene lookup returns CDR1 MNHEY and CDR2 SMNVEV (reference sequence). V lost 5 bases to trimming and J lost 5 bases, with 9 bases between them. This CDR3 has 12 amino acids. CDR3 protein: CASSNDGYGYTF. DNA of the CDR3: TGTGCCAGCAGTAACGACGGATATGGCTACACCTTC.

The chain carries TRBV9 and TRBJ2-1, with 12 bases aligning to TRBD2. This CDR3 is 16 amino acids long. In germline, CDR1 is SGDLS, CDR2 YYNGEE. With V trimmed by 3 bases and J by 4 bases, 5 bases remained unmatched. For the CDR3, the DNA is TGTGCCAGCAGCGGGACTAGCGGGGTCGTTTACAATGAGCAGTTCTTC. This codes for CASSGTSGVVYNEQFF.

The chain joins TRBV9 to TRBJ2-1; D ambiguous. The CDR3 totals 11 residues. V lost 4 bases to trimming and J lost 7 bases, with 6 bases between them. Germline V lookup: CDR1 SGDLS, CDR2 YYNGEE. CDR3 loop: CASSSLNEQFF. CDR3 DNA: TGTGCCAGCAGCTCGTTAAATGAGCAGTTCTTC.

This clone was counted only a few times. The genes are TRBV30 and TRBJ1-5; D perhaps matches TRBD1 (6 bases). The length of the CDR3 is 14 residues. Germline V gene sequence: CDR1 GTSNPN, CDR2 SVGIG (reference sequence). V gave up 2 bases and J gave up 6 bases, with 14 bases separating them. The CDR3: CAWSSDSTGQPQHF. The CDR3 coding sequence is TGTGCCTGGAGTTCGGACAGCACGGGTCAGCCCCAGCATTTT.

The chain carries TRBV2 and TRBJ1-2; 8 positions match TRBD1. Germline-derived CDR1 and CDR2 are SNHLY and FYNNEI. After removal of 10 bases from V and 2 bases from J, the junction contained 3 bases not matched to a gene. The length of the CDR3 is 12 residues. The CDR3 reads CANWDRNYGYTF. The CDR3 region has the DNA TGTGCCAACTGGGACAGGAACTATGGCTACACCTTC.

The rearrangement uses TRBV6-5 and TRBJ1-5, with TRBD1 as a possible D gene (5 bases). This CDR3 has 14 residues. V was pared by 5 bases and J by 0 bases, with 8 bases between. The germline gives CDR1 MNHEY, CDR2 SVGAGI. As DNA, the CDR3 is TGTGCCAGCAGTCCGACAGATAGCAATCAGCCCCAGCATTTT. Protein: CASSPTDSNQPQHF.

The gene calls are TRBV7-9 and TRBJ2-7; 10 nucleotides line up with TRBD2. Trimming took 5 bases from V and 0 from J; bases not matched to a gene: 1. Germline CDR1 reads SEHNR; CDR2 reads FQNEAQ (reference sequence). The length of the CDR3 is 14 residues. The CDR3 DNA reads TGTGCCAGCAGCCCTAGCGGGAGCTCCTACGAGCAGTACTTC. Its protein is CASSPSGSSYEQYF.

This clone was picked up a small number of times. This chain uses TRBV28 with TRBJ2-3; D is unclear. This CDR3 comprises 15 residues. Per germline, CDR1 MDHEN and CDR2 SYDVKM. Trimming shortened V by 3 bases and J by 2 bases, and 12 bases separated the two germline ends. CDR3 region: CASSFFQDLTDTQYF. Written as DNA, the CDR3 is TGTGCCAGCAGTTTCTTTCAGGACCTCACAGATACGCAGTATTTT.

The CDR3 nucleotides are TGTGCTAGTGGTTTGGGCCCCCCTCCGGGAATTGGCACTGAAGCTTTCTTT. Residues: CASGLGPPPGIGTEAFF. The chain couples TRBV12-5 to TRBJ1-1; D remains unclear. Germline V lookup: CDR1 LGHNT, CDR2 FRNRAP. V lost 1 base and J 4 bases, leaving 19 bases between the germline ends. This CDR3 is built from 17 residues.

The gene calls are TRBV7-6 and TRBJ2-2, with D possibly being TRBD2 (7 bases). Trimming stripped 7 bases from V and 4 bases from J, with 10 bases between. The CDR3 length is 13 residues. CDR1 and CDR2 (germline): SGHVS, FNYEAQ. The CDR3 sequence is CASTGGLTGELFF. CDR3 in DNA: TGTGCCAGCACGGGGGGCCTCACCGGGGAGCTGTTTTTT.

The chain joins TRBV5-4 to TRBJ1-3, with 8 bases identical to TRBD1. The CDR3 runs to 14 residues. The trim removed 4 bases at V and 4 bases at J, leaving 4 bases unmatched. Per the germline V gene, CDR1 is SGHNT and CDR2 is YYREEE (reference sequence). Here the CDR3 DNA reads TGTGCCAGCAGCCACAGGGGGACCGGAAACACCATATATTTT. Translated, it gives CASSHRGTGNTIYF.

This clone was recorded a few times. V usage is TRBV19 and J usage is TRBJ2-1, with 11 bases fitting TRBD2. The CDR3 length is 19 residues. Germline-derived CDR1 and CDR2 are LNHDA and SQIVND (reference sequence). Germline trimming cut 5 bases from V and 0 bases from J; bases unmatched to any gene: 12. The CDR3 reads CASSVLAGDTLSSYNEQFF. CDR3 DNA: TGTGCCAGTAGTGTACTAGCGGGGGACACCTTAAGCTCCTACAATGAGCAGTTCTTC.

In nucleotides, the CDR3 is TGCAGCGTTGGAGTTTCGAACACTGAAGCTTTCTTT. Residues: CSVGVSNTEAFF. This sequence joins TRBV29-1 and TRBJ1-1; no definite D call. CDR1 SQVTM and CDR2 ANQGSEA come from the germline V gene. V was cut by 4 bases and J by 1 base, with 7 bases left in between. The CDR3 consists of 12 residues.

By sample share, this clone is medium-sized (0.01 to 0.1%). The chain has TRBV25-1 and TRBJ1-6, with D unresolved. The CDR3 has 13 amino acids. The V gene lost 5 bases and the J gene lost 10 bases, with 12 bases spanning the gap. The V gene's germline CDR1 is MGHDK and CDR2 SYGVNS. CDR3 DNA sequence: TGTGCCAGCAGTCGGGGAGGGTACTCACCCCTCCACTTT. This codes for CASSRGGYSPLHF.

As to this clone: Distinct nucleotide sequences in the sample also encode this CDR3. J is TRBJ2-1 and V is TRBV5-4, with D maybe TRBD2 (6 bases). This CDR3 contains 13 residues. Germline V gene lookup returns CDR1 SGHNT and CDR2 YYREEE (reference sequence). Between the trimmed V and J ends, which lost 1 base and 10 bases, there was a span of 12 bases. CDR3 sequence reads: CASSLYGGNEQFF. DNA for the CDR3: TGTGCCAGCAGCTTGTATGGAGGGAACGAGCAGTTCTTC.